A single sample is the source of the 25 T cell receptor beta chains below, sequenced in a study of CD8+ T cells in alopecia areata. Reverse transcription of extracted RNA yielded cDNA, which provided the sequencing template. Clones were sequenced by immunoSEQ multiplex PCR, and TCRdb holds only the in-frame ones, with some missing. The data contain fewer than 200,000 clones, approximately 56% of them singletons. The starting material was CD4+ T cells sorted from blood, obtained at week 0. Receptors originate from a human donor with alopecia areata.

In this sample, this clone turned up a few times. This chain's CDR3 is CAWSQYKQGKRTEKLFF. In nucleotides, the CDR3 is TGTGCCTGGAGTCAGTACAAGCAGGGCAAGCGCACGGAAAAACTGTTTTTT. The chain has TRBV30 and TRBJ1-4; a possible D gene is TRBD1 (5 bases). Germline V lookup: CDR1 GTSNPN, CDR2 SVGIG (reference sequence). Trimming removed 2 bases at V and 8 bases at J, with 24 bases between. This CDR3 is built from 17 residues. The full variable domain, in which reference TRBV30 and TRBJ1-4 provide the parts outside the CDR3, is SQTIHQWPATLVQPVGSPLSLECTVEGTSNPNLYWYRQAAGRGLQLLFYSVGIGQISSEVPQNLSASRPQDRQFILSSKKLLLSDSGFYLCAWSQYKQGKRTEKLFFGSGTQLSVL.

The V and J genes are TRBV30 and TRBJ2-7; 9 bases are a match to TRBD1. CDR1 GTSNPN and CDR2 SVGIG come from the germline V gene (reference sequence). CDR3 size: 14 residues. V shed 0 bases, J shed 5 bases, and the junction held 5 bases outside the gene matches. The CDR3 region is CAWSVYRGQNEQYF. CDR3 nucleotides: TGTGCCTGGAGTGTATACAGGGGGCAAAACGAGCAGTACTTC.

This clone was counted only a few times. This rearrangement joins TRBV4-2 to TRBJ1-6; possibly TRBD1 for D (5 bases). CDR3 length: 16 residues. CDR1 and CDR2 (germline): LGHNA, YNFKEQ. Trimming removed 7 bases from V and 4 bases from J, with 17 bases in between. CDR3 DNA sequence: TGTGCCAGCAAAAGCCTGGGCAGGGAGTATAATTCACCCCTCCACTTT. It encodes CASKSLGREYNSPLHF.

This rearrangement joins TRBV5-1 to TRBJ2-7, with 11 bases identical to TRBD2. CDR3 size: 14 residues. From germline, CDR1 is SGHRS and CDR2 YFSETQ. Trimming at V came to 4 bases and at J to 6 bases, leaving 6 bases not matched to a gene. The DNA for the CDR3 is TGCGCCAGCAGCCCTAGCGGGGGGCGGGCCGAGCAGTACTTC. Its translation: CASSPSGGRAEQYF.

The chain uses TRBV7-9 and TRBJ1-2; D unclear. This CDR3 has 14 residues. V lost 5 bases to trimming and J lost 0 bases, with 10 bases between them. The germline CDR1 and CDR2 sequences are SEHNR and FQNEAQ (reference sequence). The CDR3 loop is CASSDYFANYGYTF. The CDR3 nucleotides read TGTGCCAGCAGCGATTATTTCGCTAACTATGGCTACACCTTC.

The rearrangement links TRBV5-1 to TRBJ2-3, with a possible D match to TRBD2 (6 bases). The CDR3 totals 14 residues. Germline V lookup: CDR1 SGHRS, CDR2 YFSETQ. Trimming stripped 7 bases from V and 6 bases from J, with 18 bases between. The CDR3 reads CASAPQTSSDTQYF. CDR3 in DNA: TGCGCCAGCGCCCCCCAAACTAGCTCGGATACGCAGTATTTT.

This chain joins TRBV4-1 and TRBJ2-1; D is perhaps TRBD2 (5 bases). The V end lost 3 bases, the J end lost 5 bases, and 8 bases lay between the germline ends. The CDR3 runs to 13 residues. Germline-derived CDR1 and CDR2 are MGHRA and YSYEKL. DNA of the CDR3: TGCGCCAGCAGCCACCCGGGAAACAATGAGCAGTTCTTC. It specifies CASSHPGNNEQFF.

CDR3 residues: CASSLAGQPQHF. The CDR3 region has the DNA TGTGCCAGCAGCTTGGCAGGTCAGCCCCAGCATTTT. The chain recombines TRBV5-6 with TRBJ1-5, with unresolved D. The V and J ends lost 0 bases and 6 bases respectively, with 4 bases between them. The CDR3 runs 12 residues. The germline V gene encodes CDR1 SGHDT and CDR2 YYEEEE.

This chain uses TRBV29-1 with TRBJ2-2; D is possibly TRBD1 (6 bases). Trimming removed 3 bases at V and 4 bases at J, with 15 bases between. CDR1 and CDR2 (germline): SQVTM, ANQGSEA. CDR3 length equals 15 residues. The CDR3 here is CSVEISGRGTGELFF. In DNA form, the CDR3 reads TGCAGCGTTGAGATTTCGGGCAGGGGCACCGGGGAGCTGTTTTTT.

The chain uses TRBV5-1 and TRBJ1-2; no clear D gene. The CDR3 totals 14 residues. V was pared by 0 bases and J by 8 bases, with 14 bases between. Germline V gene sequence: CDR1 SGHRS, CDR2 YFSETQ. CDR3 sequence reads: CASSLEPATVGYTF. In nucleotides, the CDR3 is TGCGCCAGCAGCTTGGAGCCAGCCACAGTCGGCTACACCTTC.

This clone was recorded only once. This chain links TRBV4-1 with TRBJ2-7, with 9 bases identical to TRBD1. CDR1 is MGHRA and CDR2 is YSYEKL in the germline V gene. With V trimmed by 3 bases and J by 6 bases, 9 bases remained unmatched. The CDR3 is made up of 15 amino acids. CDR3 amino acids: CASSQAGTGSGEQYF. CDR3 sequence (DNA): TGCGCCAGCAGCCAGGCAGGGACAGGGTCTGGCGAGCAGTACTTC.

Only one count was recorded for this clone. J is TRBJ2-2 and V is TRBV5-1, with TRBD2 as a possible D gene (6 bases). Germline CDR1 and CDR2: SGHRS and YFSETQ. V was pared by 4 bases and J by 2 bases, with 9 bases between. The CDR3 sequence is 14 residues long. The CDR3 DNA reads TGCGCCAGCAGCCGGGACTCAAACACCGGGGAGCTGTTTTTT. Translation: CASSRDSNTGELFF.

The V call is TRBV6-6, the J call TRBJ1-2; tentatively, D is TRBD1 (6 bases). V dropped 5 bases and J dropped 7 bases, with 14 bases sitting between them. This CDR3 is 13 amino acids long. Germline CDR1 reads MNHNY; CDR2 reads SVGAGI (reference sequence). The CDR3 DNA reads as TGTGCCAGCAGTAATACAGGGTTTGGTGGCTACACCTTC. Protein sequence: CASSNTGFGGYTF.

The chain is built from TRBV12-5 and TRBJ2-4, with D perhaps TRBD1 (5 bases). Germline V gives CDR1 LGHNT, CDR2 FRNRAP. This CDR3 is 13 amino acids long. Between the trimmed V and J ends, which lost 5 bases and 8 bases, there was a span of 13 bases. The CDR3 DNA follows: TGTGCTAGTGGTCCTCAGGGTTTTGACATTCAGTACTTC. It translates to CASGPQGFDIQYF. The full variable domain, its missing parts supplied by reference TRBV12-5 and TRBJ2-4, is DARVTQTPRHKVTEMGQEVTMRCQPILGHNTVFWYRQTMMQGLELLAYFRNRAPLDDSGMPKDRFSAEMPDATLATLKIQPSEPRDSAVYFCASGPQGFDIQYFGAGTRLSVL.

This clone was seen a few times. The rearrangement uses TRBV11-2 and TRBJ2-7, with D possibly TRBD1 on 5 matching bases. The CDR3 extends over 15 amino acids. V lost 0 bases and J 2 bases, leaving 11 bases between the germline ends. Germline V gene sequence: CDR1 SGHAT, CDR2 FQNNGV. CDR3 in DNA: TGTGCCAGCAGCTTAGACCGACAGAGCCCCTACGAGCAGTACTTC. It specifies CASSLDRQSPYEQYF.

The V and J genes are TRBV7-7 and TRBJ2-1; 9 bases agree with TRBD1. J lost 0 bases, V lost 5 bases, and 5 bases had no gene match. This CDR3 has 16 amino acids. Germline V gene lookup returns CDR1 SSHAT and CDR2 FNYEAQ (reference sequence). The CDR3 reads CASSPRQGGSYNEQFF. In DNA, the CDR3 is TGTGCCAGCAGCCCACGACAGGGGGGCTCCTACAATGAGCAGTTCTTC.

This clone was recorded a few times. The chain has TRBV23-1 and TRBJ1-6, with 10 bases lining up with TRBD1. TRBV23-1 counts as an open reading frame of uncertain function. V gave up 0 bases and J gave up 10 bases; unmatched junction bases: 9. This CDR3 comprises 17 residues. Written as DNA, the CDR3 is TGCGCCAGCAGTCAATCCGATGTGGACAGGGGGAAATCACCCCTCCACTTT. It codes for CASSQSDVDRGKSPLHF.

This clone was seen only a few times. This sequence joins TRBV29-1 and TRBJ2-1, with D possibly called TRBD1 or TRBD2 (6 bases each). The germline CDR1 and CDR2 sequences are SQVTM and ANQGSEA. V shed 6 bases and J shed 10 bases, with 25 bases lying between them. The CDR3 runs 15 residues. The CDR3 protein is CSVGGLPGWVLEQFF. Here the CDR3 DNA reads TGCAGCGTAGGGGGGTTGCCAGGCTGGGTCCTGGAGCAGTTCTTC.

The rearrangement uses TRBV18 and TRBJ2-2; the D gene is possibly TRBD1 (5 bases). Between the trimmed V and J ends, which lost 3 bases and 2 bases, there was a span of 16 bases. Germline CDR1 is KGHSH and CDR2 is LQKENI. This CDR3 has 17 residues. The CDR3 coding sequence is TGTGCCAGCTCACCGGTGGTGGCAGGGATTAACACCGGGGAGCTGTTTTTT. It codes for CASSPVVAGINTGELFF.

The chain joins TRBV29-1 to TRBJ2-7; 8 nucleotides align to TRBD1. Germline V lookup: CDR1 SQVTM, CDR2 ANQGSEA. Unmatched junction bases numbered 5, after V lost 4 bases and J lost 3 bases. The CDR3 sequence is 13 residues long. CDR3 DNA: TGCAGCGTTGGGGTGACAGGGGTCTACGAGCAGTACTTC. It encodes CSVGVTGVYEQYF.

This sequence joins TRBV6-6 and TRBJ1-1; no definite D call. V was pared by 11 bases and J by 1 base, with 14 bases between. Germline V gene lookup returns CDR1 MNHNY and CDR2 SVGAGI (reference sequence). The CDR3 contains 13 residues. CDR3 region: CASLLARNTEAFF. The CDR3 DNA sequence: TGTGCCTCACTCCTTGCGAGGAACACTGAAGCTTTCTTT.

The chain uses TRBV5-1 and TRBJ1-2; D may be TRBD1 (6 bases). The V gene's germline CDR1 is SGHRS and CDR2 YFSETQ. V shed 4 bases and J shed 2 bases, with 9 bases lying between them. The CDR3 has 13 amino acids. The CDR3 DNA reads as TGCGCCAGCAGCCACGGGACAAACTATGGCTACACCTTC. It codes for CASSHGTNYGYTF.

The rearrangement joins TRBV11-2 to TRBJ1-6, with 9 bases aligning to TRBD1. The CDR3 spans 15 residues. Germline V lookup: CDR1 SGHAT, CDR2 FQNNGV. Trimming removed 4 bases from V and 10 bases from J; junction bases left unmatched: 8. The CDR3 nucleotides are TGTGCCAGCAGCTCACCACAGGGGGCTTCATCACCCCTCCACTTT. It codes for CASSSPQGASSPLHF.

The chain uses TRBV30 and TRBJ1-1; no firm D call. This CDR3 is built from 14 residues. The germline V gene has CDR1 GTSNPN and CDR2 SVGIG (reference sequence). Trimming removed 0 bases at V and 5 bases at J, with 13 bases between. Here the CDR3 reads CAWSVLQPGTEAFF. The CDR3 nucleotides read TGTGCCTGGAGTGTACTTCAGCCTGGGACTGAAGCTTTCTTT.

The chain has TRBV29-1 and TRBJ1-2, with TRBD1 as a possible D gene (5 bases). This CDR3 is 14 amino acids long. Looked up from germline, CDR1 is SQVTM and CDR2 is ANQGSEA. V was shortened by 4 bases and J by 2 bases, with 14 bases between the two germline ends. Here the CDR3 DNA reads TGCAGCGTTGCCCCTCAGGGCGCCAACTATGGCTACACCTTC. Protein product: CSVAPQGANYGYTF.